This entry lists 20 T cell receptor beta chains sequenced from one sample in a study of blood T cell repertoires in COVID-19. Using immunoSEQ multiplex PCR, the repertoire was profiled, and TCRdb retains in-frame clones only, with some absent. The sample yields about 28,000 clones, less than 90% seen once. The sample comprised peripheral blood. The receptors stem from a human donor in a cohort sampled during active COVID-19.

This clone came up once. V and J are TRBV13 and TRBJ1-2, with a possible D match to TRBD1 (5 bases). The CDR3 is 16 amino acids. The V end was cut by 0 bases, the J end by 0 bases, with 11 bases between. CDR1 PRHDT and CDR2 FYEKMQ come from the germline V gene (reference sequence). CDR3 DNA sequence: TGTGCCAGCAGCTTAGGCGTGACAGATTCTAACTATGGCTACACCTTC. As protein: CASSLGVTDSNYGYTF. The full variable domain, with the rest looked up from reference TRBV13 and TRBJ1-2, is AAGVIQSPRHLIKEKRETATLKCYPIPRHDTVYWYQQGPGQDPQFLISFYEKMQSDKGSIPDRFSAQQFSDYHSELNMSSLELGDSALYFCASSLGVTDSNYGYTFGSGTRLTVV.

V and J are TRBV5-1 and TRBJ2-5, with D perhaps matching TRBD2 (6 bases). Trimming left V 1 base short and J 4 bases short, with 8 bases between. CDR3 length: 13 amino acids. Germline V gene data show CDR1 as SGHRS and CDR2 as YFSETQ. The CDR3 spells CASSLRGRETQYF. The CDR3 coding sequence is TGCGCCAGCAGCTTGCGGGGGAGAGAGACCCAGTACTTC.

The chain couples TRBV5-1 to TRBJ2-7; TRBD1 is a possible D gene (6 bases). V was trimmed by 2 bases and J by 1 base, leaving 10 bases between them. This CDR3 is 14 amino acids long. Per the germline V gene, CDR1 is SGHRS and CDR2 is YFSETQ. In DNA form, the CDR3 reads TGCGCCAGCAGCTTCTCAAGGGGGTCCTACGAGCAGTACTTC. Translating it yields CASSFSRGSYEQYF. Based on the CDR3 plus reference TRBV5-1 and TRBJ2-7, the full variable domain is KAGVTQTPRYLIKTRGQQVTLSCSPISGHRSVSWYQQTPGQGLQFLFEYFSETQRNKGNFPGRFSGRQFSNSRSEMNVSTLELGDSALYLCASSFSRGSYEQYFGPGTRLTVT.

The chain has TRBV19 and TRBJ1-5, with unresolved D. The CDR3 is 16 amino acids. The V end lost 5 bases, the J end lost 2 bases, and 16 bases lay between the germline ends. In germline, CDR1 is LNHDA, CDR2 SQIVND (reference sequence). Here the CDR3 reads CASSLGGLPGNQPQHF. CDR3 DNA sequence: TGTGCCAGTAGTCTTGGCGGCCTACCGGGCAATCAGCCCCAGCATTTT.

The genes are TRBV6-5 and TRBJ1-5; D may be TRBD1 (6 bases). Germline V gene sequence: CDR1 MNHEY, CDR2 SVGAGI. V was cut by 3 bases and J by 9 bases, with 15 bases left in between. The CDR3 runs to 14 residues. The CDR3 DNA follows: TGTGCCAGCAGTTATCCTCACAGGGCAGGGCCCCAGCATTTT. This sequence encodes CASSYPHRAGPQHF.

The chain links TRBV7-2 to TRBJ2-7; 8 bases match TRBD2. The V and J ends lost 5 bases and 0 bases, in that order; junction bases with no gene match: 3. CDR3 length: 14 amino acids. Germline V gene sequence: CDR1 SGHTA, CDR2 FQGNSA. The CDR3 nucleotides read TGTGCCAGCAGCCGCGGGGGGAGCTCCTACGAGCAGTACTTC. Its translation is CASSRGGSSYEQYF.

This chain uses TRBV18 with TRBJ1-2; 8 nucleotides match TRBD1. Germline CDR1 KGHSH, CDR2 LQKENI. This CDR3 contains 14 residues. The ends lost 3 bases at V and 7 bases at J; junction bases unmatched: 7. DNA of the CDR3: TGTGCCAGCTCACCGGACGGACAGGGCGGTGGCTACACCTTC. Amino acid sequence: CASSPDGQGGGYTF. Combining the CDR3 with reference TRBV18 and TRBJ1-2 gives the whole variable domain NAGVMQNPRHLVRRRGQEARLRCSPMKGHSHVYWYRQLPEEGLKFMVYLQKENIIDESGMPKERFSAEFPKEGPSILRIQQVVRGDSAAYFCASSPDGQGGGYTFGSGTRLTVV.

V usage is TRBV4-3 and J usage is TRBJ1-6; possible D gene TRBD1, 5 bases. CDR1 LGHNA and CDR2 YSLEER come from the germline V gene. The CDR3 consists of 16 residues. Trimming left V 2 bases short and J 8 bases short, with 16 bases between. The CDR3 is CASSQRQYPGDSPLHF. The CDR3 DNA reads TGCGCCAGCAGCCAACGACAGTACCCGGGAGATTCACCCCTCCACTTT.

The chain recombines TRBV15 with TRBJ1-5; TRBD1 is a possible D gene (6 bases). The germline CDR1 and CDR2 sequences are LNHNV and YYDKDF (reference sequence). The CDR3 is made up of 14 amino acids. Trimming left V 5 bases short and J 7 bases short, with 15 bases between. The CDR3 bases are TGTGCCACCAGCTCGAAGGGGGGGCAACAGCCCCAGCATTTT. Protein product: CATSSKGGQQPQHF.

V and J are TRBV7-2 and TRBJ1-4, with D possibly being TRBD1 (6 bases). CDR3 length: 14 residues. Trimming left V 3 bases short and J 6 bases short, with 11 bases between. Germline CDR1 SGHTA, CDR2 FQGNSA. As DNA, the CDR3 is TGTGCCAGCAGCTTTCGTTCAGGGGATGAAAAACTGTTTTTT. It yields the protein CASSFRSGDEKLFF. The complete variable domain, with remaining parts taken from reference TRBV7-2 and TRBJ1-4, reads GAGVSQSPSNKVTEKGKDVELRCDPISGHTALYWYRQSLGQGLEFLIYFQGNSAPDKSGLPSDRFSAERTGGSVSTLTIQRTQQEDSAVYLCASSFRSGDEKLFFGSGTQLSVL.

This rearrangement joins TRBV6-4 to TRBJ1-5, with D uncertain. This CDR3 region has 13 residues. V was trimmed by 6 bases and J by 6 bases, leaving 12 bases between them. Germline V gene sequence: CDR1 MRHNA, CDR2 SNTAGT. CDR3 amino acids: CASSGNEGQPQHF. The CDR3 nucleotides are TGTGCCAGCAGCGGGAACGAGGGTCAGCCCCAGCATTTT.

V usage is TRBV6-6 and J usage is TRBJ1-6; D call uncertain. Trimming took off 8 bases at V and 9 bases at J, with 23 bases between the two ends. CDR1 and CDR2 (germline): MNHNY, SVGAGI (reference sequence). The CDR3 covers 16 residues. The CDR3: CASRGGTLLAGSPLHF. For the CDR3, the DNA is TGTGCCAGCCGGGGAGGTACCCTGTTAGCAGGTTCACCCCTCCACTTT.

The CDR3 protein is CASGQAGGRETQYF. CDR3 coding DNA: TGTGCCAGCGGACAAGCGGGGGGGCGGGAGACCCAGTACTTC. The J gene is TRBJ2-5, the V gene TRBV4-2, with 10 bases identical to TRBD2. This CDR3 comprises 14 residues. Germline CDR1 is LGHNA and CDR2 is YNFKEQ. J gave up 5 bases and V 8 bases, and 8 bases lay outside the gene matches.

The chain uses TRBV18 and TRBJ1-5; 8 bases are a match to TRBD1. V lost 6 bases, J lost 5 bases, and 3 bases stayed unmatched. Germline assignment: CDR1 KGHSH and CDR2 LQKENI. This CDR3 spans 13 amino acids. CDR3 loop: CASSPDRDQPQHF. In DNA, the CDR3 is TGTGCCAGCTCTCCGGACAGGGATCAGCCCCAGCATTTT.

The chain recombines TRBV12-3 or TRBV12-4 with TRBJ1-2, with D possibly being TRBD1 (6 bases). There are 13 residues in the CDR3. The V end was cut by 6 bases, the J end by 2 bases, with 10 bases between. The CDR3 reads CASSPGQNYGYTF. CDR3 bases: TGTGCCAGCAGCCCGGGACAAAACTATGGCTACACCTTC.

The V gene is TRBV4-3, the J gene TRBJ1-2; no reliable D call. Germline V CDR1 and CDR2: LGHNA, YSLEER. The CDR3 covers 14 residues. V was clipped by 1 base and J by 1 base, with 7 bases between them. The CDR3 bases are TGCGCCAGCAGCCAAGGAGAAGATAACTATGGCTACACCTTC. It encodes CASSQGEDNYGYTF.

The J gene is TRBJ1-1, the V gene TRBV7-9, with a tentative D call TRBD1 (5 bases). Germline values: CDR1 SEHNR, CDR2 FQNEAQ (reference sequence). The CDR3 has 17 residues. The V and J ends lost 2 bases and 3 bases respectively, with 19 bases between them. The CDR3 here is CASSLSNGGSRDTEAFF. DNA of the CDR3: TGTGCCAGCAGCTTATCAAACGGGGGGAGTAGGGACACTGAAGCTTTCTTT.

The rearrangement uses TRBV28 and TRBJ2-1; D ambiguous. V lost 5 bases, J lost 9 bases, and 8 bases lay in between. The germline gives CDR1 MDHEN, CDR2 SYDVKM. The CDR3 is 11 amino acids. The chain's CDR3 is CASSASGEQFF. DNA for the CDR3: TGTGCCAGCAGTGCATCCGGTGAGCAGTTCTTC.

This sequence joins TRBV5-6 and TRBJ1-5, with D unclear. Deletions cut 0 bases from V and 2 bases from J, with 9 bases between. This CDR3 is 15 amino acids long. The germline gives CDR1 SGHDT, CDR2 YYEEEE. CDR3 coding DNA: TGTGCCAGCAGCTTGGACTCCGTCGGCAATCAGCCCCAGCATTTT. This encodes CASSLDSVGNQPQHF. The variable domain in full, completed from reference TRBV5-6 and TRBJ1-5, reads DAGVTQSPTHLIKTRGQQVTLRCSPKSGHDTVSWYQQALGQGPQFIFQYYEEEERQRGNFPDRFSGHQFPNYSSELNVNALLLGDSALYLCASSLDSVGNQPQHFGDGTRLSIL.

In this sample, this clone turned up once. The chain is built from TRBV5-1 and TRBJ2-7; TRBD2 is a possible D gene (6 bases). The CDR3 loop spans 14 amino acids. Germline V gene lookup returns CDR1 SGHRS and CDR2 YFSETQ. With 4 bases removed from V and 2 bases from J, the gap between germline ends came to 13 bases. The chain's CDR3 is CASSPTWGAYEQYF. The DNA for the CDR3 is TGCGCCAGCAGCCCGACCTGGGGGGCCTACGAGCAGTACTTC. Filled out from reference TRBV5-1 and TRBJ2-7, the complete variable domain reads KAGVTQTPRYLIKTRGQQVTLSCSPISGHRSVSWYQQTPGQGLQFLFEYFSETQRNKGNFPGRFSGRQFSNSRSEMNVSTLELGDSALYLCASSPTWGAYEQYFGPGTRLTVT.